This passage covers 29 T cell receptor beta chains from one sample sequenced in a study of blood T cell repertoires in COVID-19. Clones were read by immunoSEQ multiplex PCR, and TCRdb kept only the in-frame ones, dropping some. Of under 200,000 clones listed, approximately 80% were seen once; the top ten hold about 7%. Input material: peripheral blood. The source of these receptors is a man in his 60s with acute or convalescent COVID-19.

This clone has a single count. This chain uses TRBV5-1 with TRBJ2-1; TRBD2 is a possible D gene (5 bases). V was trimmed by 4 bases and J by 7 bases, leaving 12 bases between them. The CDR3 has 13 amino acids. CDR1 is SGHRS and CDR2 is YFSETQ in the germline V gene. In DNA form, the CDR3 reads TGCGCCAGCAGCCCCGGACTCTGGAATGAGCAGTTCTTC. As protein: CASSPGLWNEQFF.

The chain couples TRBV5-1 to TRBJ2-3; TRBD2 aligns across 7 bases. V shed 4 bases and J 9 bases; nucleotides not matched to a gene: 8. The CDR3 has 13 amino acids. Germline V gene sequence: CDR1 SGHRS, CDR2 YFSETQ. This CDR3 is CASSPDARGTQYF. DNA of the CDR3: TGCGCCAGCAGCCCGGACGCGCGGGGGACGCAGTATTTT. Using reference TRBV5-1 and TRBJ2-3 for the parts outside the CDR3, the full variable domain is KAGVTQTPRYLIKTRGQQVTLSCSPISGHRSVSWYQQTPGQGLQFLFEYFSETQRNKGNFPGRFSGRQFSNSRSEMNVSTLELGDSALYLCASSPDARGTQYFGPGTRLTVL.

This chain joins TRBV18 and TRBJ2-5; 8 bases line up with TRBD1. The CDR3 contains 17 residues. V gave up 4 bases and J gave up 1 base; unmatched junction bases: 11. CDR1 and CDR2 from the germline V gene are KGHSH and LQKENI. The DNA of the CDR3 is TGTGCCAGCTCACTTTCCAACCACAGGGGGACCCAAGAGACCCAGTACTTC. Residues: CASSLSNHRGTQETQYF.

The chain is built from TRBV10-3 and TRBJ2-3; no clear D. Germline lookup yields CDR1 ENHRY and CDR2 SYGVKD. Trimming shortened V by 6 bases and J by 6 bases, and 7 bases separated the two germline ends. This CDR3 comprises 11 residues. Written as DNA, the CDR3 is TGTGCCATCAGGATCGAGGATACGCAGTATTTT. It translates to CAIRIEDTQYF.

The J gene is TRBJ2-7, the V gene TRBV6-1; no clear D. CDR1 is MNHNS and CDR2 is SASEGT in the germline V gene. This CDR3 is 11 amino acids long. V was pared by 0 bases and J by 9 bases, with 6 bases between. This chain's CDR3 is CASSEAPGQYF. CDR3 sequence (DNA): TGTGCCAGCAGTGAAGCGCCGGGGCAGTACTTC.

There are a few counts of this clone. This chain connects TRBV5-5 to TRBJ2-6, with 13 bases fitting TRBD2. Losses at the gene ends were 9 bases for V and 0 bases for J; bases not matched to a gene: 3. The germline V gene has CDR1 SGHKS and CDR2 YYEKEE (reference sequence). The CDR3 spans 16 residues. CDR3 in amino acids: CATRTSGSSGANVLTF. CDR3 coding DNA: TGTGCCACCCGGACTAGCGGGAGCTCTGGGGCCAACGTCCTGACTTTC.

The gene calls are TRBV7-2 and TRBJ2-7; 9 nucleotides line up with TRBD2. The CDR3 sequence is 14 residues long. J gave up 4 bases and V 5 bases, and 6 bases lay outside the gene matches. Germline V gene lookup returns CDR1 SGHTA and CDR2 FQGNSA. The CDR3 sequence is CASSQAAGGYEQYF. As DNA, the CDR3 is TGTGCCAGCAGCCAGGCAGCGGGAGGATACGAGCAGTACTTC.

The V call is TRBV9, the J call TRBJ2-3; 15 positions match TRBD2. There are 18 residues in the CDR3. The germline V gene has CDR1 SGDLS and CDR2 YYNGEE. The trim removed 4 bases at V and 4 bases at J, leaving 10 bases unmatched. CDR3 loop: CASSPRTSGRAEADTQYF. The CDR3 nucleotides are TGTGCCAGCAGCCCGCGGACTAGCGGGAGGGCCGAAGCAGATACGCAGTATTTT.

V and J are TRBV10-3 and TRBJ2-7; D is possibly TRBD2 (6 bases). The CDR3 extends over 12 amino acids. With 11 bases removed from V and 5 bases from J, the gap between germline ends came to 16 bases. Germline CDR1 is ENHRY and CDR2 is SYGVKD. DNA for the CDR3: TGTGCCGAAGGGAGGACCTCTGACGAGCAGTACTTC. Translating gives CAEGRTSDEQYF.

The J gene is TRBJ1-2, the V gene TRBV6-1; TRBD1 is a possible D gene (6 bases). Trimming took 2 bases from V and 4 from J, leaving 8 bases between them. This CDR3 is built from 13 residues. CDR1 and CDR2 from the germline V gene are MNHNS and SASEGT. In DNA, the CDR3 is TGTGCCAGCAGTGAATCGGACAGCTATGGCTACACCTTC. Protein sequence: CASSESDSYGYTF.

The chain carries TRBV5-1 and TRBJ1-4; D is possibly TRBD1 (6 bases). V gave up 2 bases and J gave up 0 bases, with 11 bases separating them. From germline, CDR1 is SGHRS and CDR2 YFSETQ. The CDR3 covers 16 residues. CDR3 sequence: CASSFGQMTTNEKLFF. CDR3 sequence (DNA): TGCGCCAGCAGCTTCGGACAGATGACAACTAATGAAAAACTGTTTTTT.

The J gene is TRBJ2-1, the V gene TRBV7-3; 7 positions match TRBD1. The CDR3 totals 15 residues. Per the germline V gene, CDR1 is SGHTA and CDR2 is FQGTGA. Trimming removed 5 bases from V and 5 bases from J; junction bases left unmatched: 9. The CDR3 sequence: CASSPSDRFHNEQFF. For the CDR3, the DNA is TGTGCCAGCAGCCCCTCGGACAGGTTTCACAATGAGCAGTTCTTC. Filled out from reference TRBV7-3 and TRBJ2-1, the complete variable domain reads GAGVSQTPSNKVTEKGKYVELRCDPISGHTALYWYRQSLGQGPEFLIYFQGTGAADDSGLPNDRFFAVRPEGSVSTLKIQRTERGDSAVYLCASSPSDRFHNEQFFGPGTRLTVL.

The chain carries TRBV11-1 and TRBJ2-7, with TRBD1 matching 9 bases. The germline V gene encodes CDR1 SGHAT and CDR2 FQDESV (reference sequence). The CDR3 has 15 residues. V lost 4 bases, J lost 3 bases, and 7 bases stayed unmatched. CDR3 sequence (DNA): TGTGCCAGCAGCTGGTCGGGACAGGGAGGCTACGAGCAGTACTTC. Residues: CASSWSGQGGYEQYF.

The chain employs TRBV7-2 and TRBJ2-5; tentative D call: TRBD1 (5 bases). Germline values: CDR1 SGHTA, CDR2 FQGNSA. CDR3 length: 14 residues. V shed 2 bases and J shed 1 base, with 8 bases lying between them. As DNA, the CDR3 is TGTGCCAGCAGCTTATTTGACAGCCAAGAGACCCAGTACTTC. It specifies CASSLFDSQETQYF. The variable domain in full, completed from reference TRBV7-2 and TRBJ2-5, reads GAGVSQSPSNKVTEKGKDVELRCDPISGHTALYWYRQSLGQGLEFLIYFQGNSAPDKSGLPSDRFSAERTGGSVSTLTIQRTQQEDSAVYLCASSLFDSQETQYFGPGTRLLVL.

The J gene is TRBJ2-3, the V gene TRBV5-6; D not resolved. CDR3 length equals 13 residues. Trimming removed 0 bases at V and 3 bases at J, with 5 bases between. Germline V CDR1 and CDR2: SGHDT, YYEEEE. The DNA of the CDR3 is TGTGCCAGCAGCTTGGACACAACAGATACGCAGTATTTT. Protein product: CASSLDTTDTQYF.

This chain's CDR3 is CASSEGQGVGKQYF. The CDR3 nucleotides read TGTGCCAGCAGCGAGGGACAGGGGGTAGGGAAGCAGTACTTC. The rearrangement joins TRBV5-6 to TRBJ2-7, with TRBD1 identical over 11 bases. Germline-derived CDR1 and CDR2 are SGHDT and YYEEEE. V shed 4 bases, J shed 8 bases, and the junction held 8 bases outside the gene matches. The CDR3 has 14 amino acids.

This sequence joins TRBV7-2 and TRBJ1-5, with D perhaps matching TRBD1 (5 bases). CDR1 and CDR2 (germline): SGHTA, FQGNSA. The CDR3 extends over 17 amino acids. With 1 base removed from V and 2 bases from J, the gap between germline ends came to 15 bases. Here the CDR3 DNA reads TGTGCCAGCAGCTTAGTTGGCAGGGTGGGTGGCAATCAGCCCCAGCATTTT. Protein: CASSLVGRVGGNQPQHF. The entire variable domain, with the rest obtained from reference TRBV7-2 and TRBJ1-5, is as follows: GAGVSQSPSNKVTEKGKDVELRCDPISGHTALYWYRQSLGQGLEFLIYFQGNSAPDKSGLPSDRFSAERTGGSVSTLTIQRTQQEDSAVYLCASSLVGRVGGNQPQHFGDGTRLSIL.

V gene TRBV6-5 combines with J gene TRBJ1-1, with D perhaps TRBD1 (5 bases). Trimming pared 0 bases from V and 2 bases from J, leaving 7 bases between. CDR1 is MNHEY and CDR2 is SVGAGI in the germline V gene. This CDR3 is built from 14 residues. The CDR3 is CASSYSGDNTEAFF. The CDR3 DNA is TGTGCCAGCAGTTACTCAGGGGATAACACTGAAGCTTTCTTT.

The chain couples TRBV24-1 to TRBJ2-1; no firm D call. With 3 bases removed from V and 7 bases from J, the gap between germline ends came to 9 bases. CDR1 KGHDR and CDR2 SFDVKD come from the germline V gene. The CDR3 is made up of 13 amino acids. The CDR3 loop is CATSDPPINEQFF. The CDR3 DNA is TGTGCCACCAGTGATCCCCCTATTAATGAGCAGTTCTTC.

CDR3 sequence (DNA): TGTGCCAGCAGCTTGGCGGTAATCTATGAGCAGTTCTTC. Translation gives CASSLAVIYEQFF. The gene calls are TRBV5-6 and TRBJ2-1; D unclear. Trimming cost V 0 bases and J 8 bases, with 9 bases left between them. The CDR3 runs 13 residues. Germline CDR1 reads SGHDT; CDR2 reads YYEEEE.

The chain carries TRBV12-3 or TRBV12-4 and TRBJ1-1, with D possibly matching TRBD1 (6 bases). The CDR3 covers 13 residues. Trimming removed 6 bases at V and 1 base at J, with 9 bases between. CDR3 sequence: CASSPQGNTEAFF. CDR3 nucleotides: TGTGCCAGCAGCCCACAGGGGAACACTGAAGCTTTCTTT.

This chain joins TRBV6-5 and TRBJ1-2, with D possibly being TRBD1 (6 bases). Trimming removed 7 bases from V and 7 bases from J, with 22 bases in between. The CDR3 sequence is 15 residues long. The germline V gene has CDR1 MNHEY and CDR2 SVGAGI. In DNA form, the CDR3 reads TGTGCCAGCAAAGACTCGGGGGGCGTCGCAGGTGGCTACACCTTC. Protein product: CASKDSGGVAGGYTF.

V is TRBV7-9 and J is TRBJ1-2; 11 nucleotides match TRBD1. From germline, CDR1 is SEHNR and CDR2 FQNEAQ (reference sequence). V was pared by 1 base and J by 4 bases, with 5 bases of the junction left unmatched. CDR3 length equals 16 residues. CDR3 loop: CASSLGTGGIGYGYTF. As DNA, the CDR3 is TGTGCCAGCAGCTTAGGGACAGGGGGCATTGGCTATGGCTACACCTTC.

The J gene is TRBJ2-3, the V gene TRBV7-2; 11 nucleotides line up with TRBD2. The CDR3 contains 17 residues. Germline V gene sequence: CDR1 SGHTA, CDR2 FQGNSA. The J segment lost 6 bases and the V segment lost 5 bases, leaving 13 bases of the junction unmatched. The CDR3 coding sequence is TGTGCCAGCAGCCCCTTGGCGATAGCGGGAGGGCGCGATACGCAGTATTTT. This sequence encodes CASSPLAIAGGRDTQYF.

The genes are TRBV5-1 and TRBJ1-6; D call uncertain. CDR3 length equals 17 residues. Germline-derived CDR1 and CDR2 are SGHRS and YFSETQ. V shed 1 base and J shed 0 bases, with 11 bases lying between them. CDR3 amino acids: CASSLMLPGSYNSPLHF. As DNA, the CDR3 is TGCGCCAGCAGCTTGATGCTCCCAGGCTCCTATAATTCACCCCTCCACTTT.

This clone was counted only a few times. Compared with germline, one end of the junction differs, possibly owing to a read error. The gene calls are TRBV6-5 and TRBJ1-4; tentative D call: TRBD1 (5 bases). The germline V gene encodes CDR1 MNHEY and CDR2 SVGAGI. The CDR3 covers 16 residues. The CDR3 region is CASSYQTQGAKEKLFF. In DNA, the CDR3 is TGTGCCAGCAGTTACCAAACCCAGGGTGCTAAGGAAAAACTGTTTTTT.

There are many counts of this clone. The V gene is TRBV7-3, the J gene TRBJ1-1; TRBD1 matches 8 bases. Germline CDR1 is SGHTA and CDR2 is FQGTGA. The CDR3 runs 13 residues. After removal of 4 bases from V and 3 bases from J, the junction contained 1 base not matched to a gene. The CDR3 bases are TGTGCCAGCAGCTCAGGGGGCCACACTGAAGCTTTCTTT. This encodes CASSSGGHTEAFF.

A few counts support this clone. This chain connects TRBV19 to TRBJ2-1; 9 bases match TRBD2. The CDR3 extends over 17 amino acids. The germline gives CDR1 LNHDA, CDR2 SQIVND (reference sequence). Germline trimming cut 5 bases from V and 2 bases from J; bases unmatched to any gene: 10. The CDR3 is CASSADHKRGAYNEQFF. CDR3 coding DNA: TGTGCCAGTAGTGCGGATCACAAGCGGGGGGCCTACAATGAGCAGTTCTTC.

The rearrangement uses TRBV7-2 and TRBJ2-5; 8 nucleotides match TRBD2. The CDR3 sequence is 15 residues long. Germline CDR1 is SGHTA and CDR2 is FQGNSA. The trim removed 6 bases at V and 4 bases at J, leaving 10 bases unmatched. The CDR3 nucleotides read TGTGCCAGCAGAGCCTCACTAGCGGTCGGAGAGACCCAGTACTTC. It specifies CASRASLAVGETQYF. The complete variable domain, with remaining parts taken from reference TRBV7-2 and TRBJ2-5, reads GAGVSQSPSNKVTEKGKDVELRCDPISGHTALYWYRQSLGQGLEFLIYFQGNSAPDKSGLPSDRFSAERTGGSVSTLTIQRTQQEDSAVYLCASRASLAVGETQYFGPGTRLLVL.